This T cell receptor beta chain derives from a study of cytotoxic CD8 clonotypes in ibrutinib-treated CLL. Using immunoSEQ multiplex PCR, the repertoire was profiled, and TCRdb retains in-frame clones only, with some absent. The sample contains approximately 150,000 clones, 70% to 90% of which appear only once. Germline V gene lookup returns CDR1 SGHRS and CDR2 YFSETQ. This CDR3 has 14 residues. Germline trimming cut 7 bases from V and 5 bases from J; bases unmatched to any gene: 11. The sequence came from a human donor with chronic lymphocytic leukemia. Sequences were derived from PBMCs, sampled at disease progression, from a patient treated with ibrutinib. The chain couples TRBV5-1 to TRBJ2-5; 7 bases are a match to TRBD1. CDR3 sequence: CASEKGAGVETQYF. The CDR3 DNA follows: TGCGCCAGCGAAAAGGGGGCAGGTGTGGAGACCCAGTACTTC.